This TCR beta chain was sequenced during a study of T-cell reconstitution after alpha-beta-depleted transplantation in children (dated by TCRdb to about 2016). With regard to the full study: T-cell immune reconstitution after TCRalphabeta/CD19-depleted allogeneic hematopoietic cell transplantation in children was quantitatively tracked in the study by means of TCR repertoire profiling. The research as a whole found: About two months after transplant, the apparently early recovery of alphabetaT-cell counts reportedly depended on just several hundred clones that had expanded rapidly and came from non-depleted graft cells. The frequencies of hyperexpanded clones fell over the following months, and after one year, T-cell counts and TCRbeta diversity were mostly attributed to newly produced T cells. The high TCRbeta diversity at day 60 in some patients was ascribed to recipient T cells and intrathymic progenitors that had survived conditioning.

The receptor library was made with PCR. The instrument was an Illumina HiSeq 2500. Molecular barcoding was employed in the preparation of TCR libraries, with unique molecular identifiers being used to normalize TCRbeta repertoire quantification. The raw public reads went through TCRdb reprocessing: fastp at Q25, MiXCR clone calling, in-frame beta chains kept. Duplicate CDR3 protein sequences are folded into a single record with the most common DNA and genes. This sample holds about 58,000 distinct CDR3 sequences; 44% were observed only once. In total, the top ten clones hold under 98% of the sample. This clonotype was seen a handful of times. Its target antigen remains unknown. Base-call qualities are not available, and no considerably larger clone is one nucleotide away. This sample's treatment or condition label indicates: allogeneic hematopoietic cell transplantation with graft depleted of TCRalphabeta T cells and CD19 B cells. The transplant recipients were children given TCRalphabeta/CD19-depleted allogeneic hematopoietic cell grafts.

The CDR3 spans 14 residues, from the cysteine through the phenylalanine. Just CDR3 DNA is preserved here, 42 bases in frame from base 1. Trimming costs V 1 base and J 4 bases, and their ends lie 13 bases apart. CDR1 is given as SQVTM and CDR2 as ANQGSEA, both from the germline V gene. Material: PBMCs, mostly from graft donor cells, obtained 360 days after TCRalphabeta/CD19-depleted stem cell transplant. This TCR came from a male patient younger than 18 who had a stem cell transplant for acute lymphoblastic leukemia, so the T cells may come from the graft donor. The sequence is built from TRBV29-1 and TRBJ1-1; a tentative D call is TRBD1 (6 bases match). The CDR3: CSVEGATGPTEAFF. The sequence in DNA is TGCAGCGTTGAAGGGGCCACAGGGCCCACTGAAGCTTTCTTT.